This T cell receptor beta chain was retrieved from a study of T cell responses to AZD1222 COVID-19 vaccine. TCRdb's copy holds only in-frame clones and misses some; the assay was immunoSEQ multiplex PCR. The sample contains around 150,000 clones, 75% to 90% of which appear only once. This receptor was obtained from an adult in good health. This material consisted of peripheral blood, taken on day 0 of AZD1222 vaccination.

The DNA for the CDR3 is TGTGCCAGTAGTTTACGGACTAGCACGAGCTCCTACAATGAGCAGTTCTTC. This translates into CASSLRTSTSSYNEQFF. The gene calls are TRBV19 and TRBJ2-1, with TRBD2 matching 8 bases. This CDR3 contains 17 residues. V lost 5 bases, J lost 0 bases, and 9 bases stayed unmatched. Germline V gene lookup returns CDR1 LNHDA and CDR2 SQIVND (reference sequence).